The 31 T cell receptor beta chains below come from one sample, sequenced in a study of T cell changes during pregnancy in multiple sclerosis. Profiling relied on immunoSEQ multiplex PCR, and the TCRdb table lists in-frame clones only, not all of them. The sample lists 25,000 to 30,000 clones; 75% to 90% were seen once. This specimen was CD4+ T cells from peripheral blood mononuclear cells, taken in the first trimester of pregnancy. The receptors shown here come from a female donor in good health, enrolled as a control in a pregnancy study.

The chain has TRBV19 and TRBJ1-5, with D maybe TRBD1 (6 bases). The CDR3 runs 15 residues. Germline V CDR1 and CDR2: LNHDA, SQIVND (reference sequence). Trimming left V 5 bases short and J 6 bases short, with 17 bases between. The CDR3 bases are TGTGCCAGTAGTCCCCGGGACACTGGGATTCAGCCCCAGCATTTT. Translating gives CASSPRDTGIQPQHF.

The rearrangement links TRBV18 to TRBJ2-7, with D possibly TRBD1 on 6 matching bases. Germline V gene data show CDR1 as KGHSH and CDR2 as LQKENI. This CDR3 comprises 13 residues. V was shortened by 5 bases and J by 3 bases, with 11 bases between the two germline ends. In nucleotides, the CDR3 is TGTGCCAGCTCAGAAACGACAGGCTACGAGCAGTACTTC. Its protein product is CASSETTGYEQYF.

The chain carries TRBV5-1 and TRBJ2-3; 8 bases line up with TRBD2. Germline loops: CDR1 SGHRS, CDR2 YFSETQ. The CDR3 totals 16 residues. Trimming removed 0 bases from V and 0 bases from J; junction bases left unmatched: 3. The DNA of the CDR3 is TGCGCCAGCAGCTTGGGCGGGGGGTGGAGCACAGATACGCAGTATTTT. Amino acids: CASSLGGGWSTDTQYF.

The V and J genes are TRBV7-9 and TRBJ2-7, with D unresolved. Germline CDR1 SEHNR, CDR2 FQNEAQ (reference sequence). This CDR3 is built from 12 residues. V was cut by 4 bases and J by 0 bases, with 4 bases left in between. DNA of the CDR3: TGTGCCAGCAGCTCAGTCTCCTACGAGCAGTACTTC. Protein product: CASSSVSYEQYF.

The chain employs TRBV14 and TRBJ1-1; 8 bases match TRBD1. The CDR3 loop spans 19 amino acids. The V segment lost 2 bases and the J segment 5 bases; nucleotides outside the gene matches: 19. Germline CDR1 reads SGHDN; CDR2 reads FVKESK. The CDR3 nucleotides read TGTGCCAGCAGCCAAACAACGTGGACAGGGCGTGAAATGAGGACTGAAGCTTTCTTT. It codes for CASSQTTWTGREMRTEAFF. Supplemented by reference TRBV14 and TRBJ1-1, the full variable domain reads EAGVTQFPSHSVIEKGQTVTLRCDPISGHDNLYWYRRVMGKEIKFLLHFVKESKQDESGMPNNRFLAERTGGTYSTLKVQPAELEDSGVYFCASSQTTWTGREMRTEAFFGQGTRLTVV.

The chain joins TRBV6-6 to TRBJ1-1; the match to TRBD1 covers 9 bases. The CDR3 contains 15 residues. V shed 5 bases and J 6 bases; nucleotides not matched to a gene: 10. CDR1 and CDR2 from the germline V gene are MNHNY and SVGAGI (reference sequence). In DNA form, the CDR3 reads TGTGCCAGCAGTGACCTGGGACAGGGAACGTCTGAAGCTTTCTTT. Its translation is CASSDLGQGTSEAFF.

Comments on this clone: The junction and the germline gene differ at one end; a read error may be behind it. This sequence joins TRBV7-2 and TRBJ2-2, with 8 positions matching TRBD2. Germline V gene sequence: CDR1 SGHTA, CDR2 FQGNSA. The CDR3 length is 13 residues. CDR3 loop: CGSSGGVTGELFF. In DNA, the CDR3 is TGTGGCAGCTCCGGGGGGGTCACCGGGGAGCTGTTTTTT.

This chain uses TRBV9 with TRBJ1-2; D possibly corresponds to TRBD1 (6 bases). Germline-derived CDR1 and CDR2 are SGDLS and YYNGEE. V lost 3 bases, J lost 7 bases, and 10 bases lay in between. This CDR3 comprises 12 residues. Written as DNA, the CDR3 is TGTGCCAGCAGCGGAATCAGGGGTGGCTACACCTTC. It yields the protein CASSGIRGGYTF.

There are a few counts of this clone. The chain recombines TRBV30 with TRBJ1-1, with D maybe TRBD1 (5 bases). V dropped 8 bases and J dropped 1 base, with 11 bases sitting between them. Germline V gene data show CDR1 as GTSNPN and CDR2 as SVGIG (reference sequence). The CDR3 has 12 amino acids. CDR3 DNA sequence: TGTGCCACTAACGGGGGGAACACTGAAGCTTTCTTT. It is translated as CATNGGNTEAFF.

J is TRBJ1-3 and V is TRBV19; 8 bases are a match to TRBD1. CDR3 length: 13 amino acids. The germline CDR1 and CDR2 sequences are LNHDA and SQIVND (reference sequence). Trimming took 10 bases from V and 2 from J; bases not matched to a gene: 4. DNA of the CDR3: TGTGCCACAAGACAGGGGCCTGGAAACACCATATATTTT. Residues: CATRQGPGNTIYF.

The chain carries TRBV9 and TRBJ2-2; 9 bases agree with TRBD2. Germline V gene data show CDR1 as SGDLS and CDR2 as YYNGEE. The CDR3 is 21 amino acids. With 0 bases clipped from V and 4 bases from J, the junction kept 19 bases outside the gene matches. CDR3 sequence: CASSVAISQRGAGGGTGELFF. CDR3 nucleotide sequence: TGTGCCAGCAGCGTAGCTATATCGCAGCGGGGGGCCGGCGGCGGCACCGGGGAGCTGTTTTTT. The complete variable domain, with remaining parts taken from reference TRBV9 and TRBJ2-2, reads DSGVTQTPKHLITATGQRVTLRCSPRSGDLSVYWYQQSLDQGLQFLIQYYNGEERAKGNILERFSAQQFPDLHSELNLSSLELGDSALYFCASSVAISQRGAGGGTGELFFGEGSRLTVL.

This clone appeared a single time. The chain uses TRBV7-3 and TRBJ1-6; D ambiguous. V was pared by 4 bases and J by 7 bases, with 11 bases between. The CDR3 has 14 residues. CDR1 and CDR2 from the germline V gene are SGHTA and FQGTGA. CDR3 bases: TGTGCCAGCAGCTCAGGCGGGTACAATTCACCCCTCCACTTT. Translating gives CASSSGGYNSPLHF.

The chain couples TRBV29-1 to TRBJ2-4; D not resolved. With 0 bases removed from V and 5 bases from J, the gap between germline ends came to 14 bases. The germline gives CDR1 SQVTM, CDR2 ANQGSEA. The CDR3 runs to 15 residues. The CDR3 DNA follows: TGCAGCGTTGAAGATCCAGAAGTTTCCCAAAACATTCAGTACTTC. Its protein is CSVEDPEVSQNIQYF. The whole variable domain, remainder taken from reference TRBV29-1 and TRBJ2-4, is SAVISQKPSRDICQRGTSLTIQCQVDSQVTMMFWYRQQPGQSLTLIATANQGSEATYESGFVIDKFPISRPNLTFSTLTVSNMSPEDSSIYLCSVEDPEVSQNIQYFGAGTRLSVL.

This clone came up a few times. The chain links TRBV29-1 to TRBJ2-7, with 8 positions matching TRBD1. V lost 1 base, J lost 8 bases, and 7 bases stayed unmatched. This CDR3 is built from 13 residues. CDR1 SQVTM and CDR2 ANQGSEA come from the germline V gene. The CDR3 spells CSVEGHRDRKQYF. CDR3 nucleotide sequence: TGCAGCGTTGAAGGGCACCGGGACAGGAAGCAGTACTTC.

V usage is TRBV15 and J usage is TRBJ2-2; 8 nucleotides line up with TRBD1. Germline CDR1 is LNHNV and CDR2 is YYDKDF (reference sequence). This CDR3 comprises 15 residues. Unmatched junction bases numbered 9, after V lost 3 bases and J lost 9 bases. In DNA form, the CDR3 reads TGTGCCACCAGCAGGCCCCGACAGGGGAGAAGGGAGCTGTTTTTT. It encodes CATSRPRQGRRELFF.

V is TRBV27 and J is TRBJ2-1; 9 nucleotides line up with TRBD2. Germline values: CDR1 MNHEY, CDR2 SMNVEV (reference sequence). This CDR3 spans 15 amino acids. Unmatched junction bases numbered 11, after V lost 4 bases and J lost 10 bases. DNA of the CDR3: TGTGCCAGCAGTTCTAGCGGGGTTGGCAGACGGGAGCAGTTCTTC. Protein sequence: CASSSSGVGRREQFF.

This chain links TRBV27 with TRBJ2-7; TRBD2 is a possible D gene (6 bases). The germline gives CDR1 MNHEY, CDR2 SMNVEV (reference sequence). Trimming shortened V by 3 bases and J by 0 bases, and 12 bases separated the two germline ends. The CDR3 covers 15 residues. This chain's CDR3 is CASSFYGGDSYEQYF. CDR3 nucleotides: TGTGCCAGCAGTTTTTACGGGGGAGACTCCTACGAGCAGTACTTC.

This clone was counted a few times. The chain combines TRBV4-2 with TRBJ1-2, with D unclear. In germline, CDR1 is LGHNA, CDR2 YNFKEQ. Trimming took 0 bases from V and 3 from J, leaving 5 bases between them. The CDR3 has 13 amino acids. The CDR3 DNA is TGTGCCAGCAGCCAAGAGGGAGACTATGGCTACACCTTC. It is translated as CASSQEGDYGYTF.

As DNA, the CDR3 is TGTGCCAGCAGCCACGGGGAGACCCAGTACTTC. Encoded protein: CASSHGETQYF. J is TRBJ2-5 and V is TRBV5-6; D remains unclear. This CDR3 comprises 11 residues. Trimming stripped 4 bases from V and 5 bases from J, with 6 bases between. CDR1 and CDR2 from the germline V gene are SGHDT and YYEEEE.

This clone was counted a few times. V is TRBV7-2 and J is TRBJ2-7; 8 nucleotides agree with TRBD1. Germline assignment: CDR1 SGHTA and CDR2 FQGNSA. CDR3 length: 13 residues. V lost 4 bases to trimming and J lost 6 bases; unmatched junction nucleotides: 5. The CDR3 bases are TGTGCCAGCAGCTCGCCAGACAGGGGCGAGCAGTACTTC. This gives the protein CASSSPDRGEQYF.

V gene TRBV28 combines with J gene TRBJ2-7, with D tentatively TRBD2 (6 bases). The V gene's germline CDR1 is MDHEN and CDR2 SYDVKM. V lost 5 bases to trimming and J lost 2 bases, with 16 bases between them. The CDR3 is made up of 15 amino acids. This CDR3 reads CASSTNRGGTYEQYF. CDR3 sequence (DNA): TGTGCCAGCAGTACTAATCGGGGCGGGACCTACGAGCAGTACTTC.

The chain joins TRBV5-1 to TRBJ2-5, with 7 bases matching TRBD1. The CDR3 runs 15 residues. V trimming: 8 bases; J trimming: 2 bases; junction bases outside the gene matches: 12. Germline CDR1 reads SGHRS; CDR2 reads YFSETQ. CDR3 sequence: CASGVIPGQQETQYF. DNA of the CDR3: TGCGCCAGTGGGGTTATCCCGGGACAGCAAGAGACCCAGTACTTC.

This sequence joins TRBV19 and TRBJ2-2, with 7 bases lining up with TRBD1. V was clipped by 8 bases and J by 6 bases; unmatched bases: 6. The CDR3 loop spans 13 amino acids. Germline-derived CDR1 and CDR2 are LNHDA and SQIVND (reference sequence). The CDR3 sequence: CASLQGPAGELFF. The CDR3 DNA sequence: TGTGCCAGTTTACAGGGGCCGGCCGGGGAGCTGTTTTTT.

The chain carries TRBV28 and TRBJ1-5; TRBD1 is a possible D gene (6 bases). The length of the CDR3 is 14 residues. V was trimmed by 8 bases and J by 2 bases, leaving 13 bases between them. Germline V gene sequence: CDR1 MDHEN, CDR2 SYDVKM. The CDR3 nucleotides are TGTGCCAGCGGGCTACAGGGAGGCAATCAGCCCCAGCATTTT. Translated: CASGLQGGNQPQHF.

The rearrangement uses TRBV18 and TRBJ1-1; D uncertain. Per the germline V gene, CDR1 is KGHSH and CDR2 is LQKENI. The CDR3 has 16 residues. V was shortened by 6 bases and J by 1 base, with 18 bases between the two germline ends. CDR3 nucleotide sequence: TGTGCCAGCTCCCCTGTCGGTCCGGGTTCGAACACTGAAGCTTTCTTT. Its protein is CASSPVGPGSNTEAFF.

This chain connects TRBV7-9 to TRBJ1-1; D unclear. The ends were cut back, 11 bases at V and 0 bases at J, with 13 bases in the middle. The germline CDR1 and CDR2 sequences are SEHNR and FQNEAQ (reference sequence). CDR3 length: 13 amino acids. CDR3 sequence: CACPAGMNTEAFF. Written as DNA, the CDR3 is TGTGCCTGCCCGGCGGGGATGAACACTGAAGCTTTCTTT.

V usage is TRBV6-6 and J usage is TRBJ2-3; the match to TRBD2 covers 7 bases. CDR1 is MNHNY and CDR2 is SVGAGI in the germline V gene (reference sequence). Unmatched junction bases numbered 5, after V lost 8 bases and J lost 3 bases. There are 13 residues in the CDR3. The CDR3 nucleotides read TGTGCCAGCTCCGGACTAGGGACAGATACGCAGTATTTT. Amino acids: CASSGLGTDTQYF.

This sequence joins TRBV19 and TRBJ2-1, with TRBD2 as a possible D gene (7 bases). V dropped 4 bases and J dropped 9 bases, with 19 bases sitting between them. The CDR3 extends over 15 amino acids. CDR1 LNHDA and CDR2 SQIVND come from the germline V gene (reference sequence). Here the CDR3 DNA reads TGTGCCAGTAGTAAGGGGGGGGGCCCTGGGGCTGAGCAGTTCTTC. Translating gives CASSKGGGPGAEQFF.

CDR3 coding DNA: TGCGCCAGCAACCCCCTAGCGGGGGCTGGGGAGACCCAGTACTTC. Residues: CASNPLAGAGETQYF. The rearrangement uses TRBV5-1 and TRBJ2-5, with 10 bases aligning to TRBD2. V lost 6 bases and J lost 5; bases outside the gene matches: 10. Per germline, CDR1 SGHRS and CDR2 YFSETQ. This CDR3 region has 15 residues.

The chain carries TRBV6-5 and TRBJ2-7; 8 positions agree with TRBD2. Trimming removed 6 bases from V and 5 bases from J; junction bases left unmatched: 6. CDR1 and CDR2 from the germline V gene are MNHEY and SVGAGI. This CDR3 is built from 13 residues. In DNA, the CDR3 is TGTGCCAGCAGGCGGGAGGACATCCACGAGCAGTACTTC. This translates into CASRREDIHEQYF.

This chain links TRBV19 with TRBJ2-7, with TRBD1 identical over 8 bases. This CDR3 region has 14 residues. The ends lost 3 bases at V and 6 bases at J; junction bases unmatched: 7. The germline gives CDR1 LNHDA, CDR2 SQIVND (reference sequence). CDR3 region: CASSIQGARREQYF. CDR3 DNA sequence: TGTGCCAGTAGTATCCAGGGGGCGCGACGCGAGCAGTACTTC.